A selection of T cell receptor beta chains follows, all from one sample in a study of blood T cell repertoires in COVID-19. This table comes from immunoSEQ multiplex PCR, and its TCRdb copy is limited to in-frame clones, with some not included. The data hold 200,000 to 250,000 clones, with around nine tenths observed a single time. The specimen sequenced was peripheral blood. The receptors stem from a woman aged 40 to 50 who had recovered from COVID-19. Each CDR3 is given without its conserved first and last residue. The order of the fields is D gene, V gene, J gene, CDR3 length, CDR3 protein. D genes are given only for firm matches.

-,TRBV7-3,TRBJ2-2,15,ASSLISSGWSTGELF
TRBD2,TRBV4-3,TRBJ2-1,13,ASSQLAGVGNEQF
TRBD2,TRBV3-1/TRBV3-2,TRBJ2-5,14,ASSQGAGGAKETQY
-,TRBV7-3,TRBJ2-3,12,ASSRTGNTDTQY
-,TRBV7-8,TRBJ1-6,14,ASSLNVDSYNSPLH
TRBD2,TRBV27,TRBJ2-1,14,ASSFQRGAIYNEQF
TRBD1,TRBV7-6,TRBJ2-7,13,ASSAGQGALYEQY
TRBD1,TRBV7-2,TRBJ1-4,13,ASRRQGGDNEKLF
-,TRBV11-2,TRBJ1-4,12,ASSLDKGTSRLF
-,TRBV27,TRBJ1-2,12,ASSLSGSGYGYT
TRBD2,TRBV18,TRBJ2-7,16,ASSPPGLAGALSYEQY
-,TRBV5-1,TRBJ2-2,13,ASSLGRANTGELF
-,TRBV4-3,TRBJ2-3,11,ASSQVTGDTQY
-,TRBV3-1/TRBV3-2,TRBJ1-5,12,ASSQGAGNQPQH
-,TRBV6-2/TRBV6-3,TRBJ2-1,15,ASSYPGSGSYYNEQF
TRBD1,TRBV18,TRBJ2-7,13,ASSPTTGETYEQY
TRBD1,TRBV2,TRBJ2-7,11,ASSETGVFEQY
TRBD2,TRBV28,TRBJ2-1,14,ASSSPSGGSHNEQF
-,TRBV14,TRBJ2-7,14,ASSLRGGTLSYEQY
-,TRBV4-1,TRBJ1-4,14,ASSQGLGATGEKLF
-,TRBV11-2,TRBJ2-3,12,ASRLSRAGDTQY
-,TRBV7-9,TRBJ1-2,12,AITKMERRGGYT
TRBD2,TRBV29-1,TRBJ2-1,13,SAGTSGPRNNEQF
TRBD2,TRBV18,TRBJ2-1,16,ASSRMTSAAGSYNEQF
-,TRBV14,TRBJ2-5,13,ASSPYGGIRETQY
-,TRBV12-3/TRBV12-4,TRBJ2-7,11,ASSLGGRDEQY
TRBD2,TRBV11-2,TRBJ2-1,15,ASTLTNSGSSPNEQF
-,TRBV12-3/TRBV12-4,TRBJ2-7,11,ATRVGQSYEQY
TRBD2,TRBV19,TRBJ2-7,14,ASSMAVSGVPYEQY
-,TRBV6-2/TRBV6-3,TRBJ2-1,15,ASSYPRGTTSYNEQF
TRBD1,TRBV10-2,TRBJ2-3,12,ASRLQGAIDTQY
TRBD1,TRBV28,TRBJ2-2,14,ASSRPGQGLTGELF
TRBD2,TRBV18,TRBJ2-3,14,ASSRQSGGSTDTQY
TRBD2,TRBV7-8,TRBJ2-1,15,ASRVTLAGSNRNEQF
TRBD2,TRBV11-2,TRBJ2-3,14,ASSLGGLVSTDTQY
-,TRBV19,TRBJ2-7,11,ASSGRSPLEQY
-,TRBV4-2,TRBJ2-1,13,ASSQGGPSYNEQF
-,TRBV19,TRBJ2-1,11,ASSIDRVSEQF
TRBD2,TRBV27,TRBJ2-7,13,ASTTIAGGTNEQY
-,TRBV10-2,TRBJ2-5,9,ASSDTETQY
TRBD2,TRBV27,TRBJ2-5,14,ASRKDPGGFSETQY
TRBD2,TRBV5-8,TRBJ2-3,13,ASSPGLVPTDTQY